This T cell receptor beta chain derives from a study of identical twins. Points from the study as a whole: Without tracking the same donors, conclusions rested on cross-sectional statistical analysis.

About this clonotype itself: Antigen unknown.

MiXCR, applied by TCRdb to the 5' RACE reads, yields one record per CDR3 protein. This table holds hundreds of thousands of distinct CDR3 sequences, 20% to 25% found once. Trimming shortened V by 3 bases and J by 4 bases, and 9 bases separated the two germline ends. This CDR3 is built from 13 residues. Germline values: CDR1 DFQATT, CDR2 SNEGSKA (reference sequence). The data also belong to a second study, concerning T cells expressing NK-cell markers.

V usage is TRBV20-1 and J usage is TRBJ2-2, with D perhaps TRBD1 (6 bases). This TCR was recovered from a woman under 30 in good health. Specimen: CD4+ T cells sorted from blood. CDR3 sequence reads: CSASTGRTGELFF. Written as DNA, the CDR3 is TGCAGTGCTAGTACAGGGCGCACCGGGGAGCTGTTTTTT.